Shown below are 15 T cell receptor beta chains from a single sample sequenced in a study of T cells in women clearing cervical HPV infection. Produced via immunoSEQ multiplex PCR; TCRdb's table is partial and in-frame only. Here the sample table reports around 28,000 clones. The sequenced sample was blood buffy coat. The source is a woman aged 18 to 75 with a cervical HPV16 infection that either progressed to CIN3+ or cleared (not recorded which).

A note on this clone: The sequence runs out 3 residues before the end of the CDR3; the remainder is reconstructed from the germline J gene. This chain connects TRBV7-3 to TRBJ2-1; 9 nucleotides align to TRBD2. The ends lost 4 bases at V and 7 bases at J; junction bases unmatched: 14. Germline V gene sequence: CDR1 SGHTA, CDR2 FQGTGA. The length of the CDR3 is 17 residues. The CDR3 region is CASSSARGGGAWNEQFF. Incomplete CDR3 DNA: TGTGCCAGCAGCTCCGCCCGGGGCGGGGGGGCCTGGAATGAG.

The sequenced part of the CDR3 DNA is TGTGCCAGCAGGCGGACAGGGGGCACTGAA. Its translation: CASRRTGGTE. The CDR3 reads in full as CASRRTGGTEAFF. This sequence joins TRBV6-2 or TRBV6-3 and TRBJ1-1, with TRBD1 matching 10 bases. The DNA ends 3 residues before the CDR3 does, and the rest of the CDR3 is filled in from the germline J gene. This CDR3 region has 13 residues. With V trimmed by 6 bases and J by 4 bases, 2 bases remained unmatched. CDR1 and CDR2 (germline): MNHEY, SVGEGT.

As regards this clone: Coverage ceases 3 residues before the CDR3 finishes, and the germline J gene fills in the end. The chain uses TRBV29-1 and TRBJ2-7; TRBD1 agrees at 8 bases. CDR1 is SQVTM, CDR2 ANQGSEA, per germline. The CDR3 extends over 13 amino acids. V lost 4 bases and J lost 2; bases outside the gene matches: 4. The CDR3 loop is CSVGQDRAYEQYF. CDR3 DNA (partial): TGCAGCGTTGGCCAGGACAGGGCCTACGAG.

As to this clone: The CDR3 end lies 3 residues beyond the end of the read and is filled in from the germline J gene. This chain joins TRBV19 and TRBJ1-2; the D gene is possibly TRBD1 (5 bases). CDR1 is LNHDA and CDR2 is SQIVND in the germline V gene (reference sequence). The CDR3 runs 11 residues. The CDR3 sequence is CASSISGGYTF. CDR3 DNA (partial): TGTGCCAGTAGTATCTCAGGGGGC.

To note about this clone: The CDR3 end falls 3 residues outside the read, so it is completed with the germline J gene. The chain uses TRBV20-1 and TRBJ2-5, with TRBD1 matching 7 bases. V lost 3 bases, J lost 5 bases, and 6 bases stayed unmatched. Germline CDR1 and CDR2: DFQATT and SNEGSKA (reference sequence). The CDR3 runs 13 residues. The CDR3 loop is CSASGTERETQYF. The sequenced part of the CDR3 DNA is TGCAGTGCTAGCGGGACAGAAAGGGAGACC.

As concerns this clone: The CDR3 is cut off 3 residues early in the read; its end comes from the germline J gene. The chain employs TRBV20-1 and TRBJ2-1, with 12 bases aligning to TRBD2. CDR3 length: 14 amino acids. Germline CDR1 DFQATT, CDR2 SNEGSKA (reference sequence). V was clipped by 6 bases and J by 8 bases; unmatched bases: 8. The covered CDR3 bases are TGCAGTGCCGATCCTAGCGGGAGGGCCCATGAG. Translation: CSADPSGRAHE. In full, the CDR3 is CSADPSGRAHEQFF.

Comments on this clone: The CDR3 end falls 3 residues outside the read, so it is completed with the germline J gene. The chain couples TRBV18 to TRBJ2-6, with 9 bases aligning to TRBD1. CDR3 size: 17 residues. The germline gives CDR1 KGHSH, CDR2 LQKENI. J lost 2 bases, V lost 6 bases, and 8 bases had no gene match. The CDR3 region is CASSEGTGNTGANVLTF. The CDR3 DNA, read in part, is TGTGCCAGCTCGGAGGGGACAGGGAATACTGGGGCCAACGTC.

For this clone: The read gets to within 3 residues of the CDR3 end, and the germline J gene fills in the rest. V gene TRBV10-3 combines with J gene TRBJ1-2, with TRBD1 identical over 8 bases. The germline V gene encodes CDR1 ENHRY and CDR2 SYGVKD. The CDR3 extends over 15 amino acids. V lost 3 bases, J lost 3 bases, and 6 bases stayed unmatched. CDR3 DNA, as far as it was read: TGTGCCATCAGTGACGTTCCAGGGGGCTACTATGGC. This sequence encodes CAISDVPGGYYG. The entire CDR3 protein is CAISDVPGGYYGYTF.

With regard to this clone: The CDR3 extends 3 residues past the end of the read, so its final part is completed from the germline J gene. V is TRBV7-2 and J is TRBJ1-2; 9 nucleotides agree with TRBD1. V shed 5 bases and J 2 bases; nucleotides not matched to a gene: 6. Germline CDR1 reads SGHTA; CDR2 reads FQGNSA. The CDR3 has 15 amino acids. CDR3 bases read: TGTGCCAGCAGCCCAATAGGGACAGGGAACTATGGC. Residues: CASSPIGTGNYG. The whole CDR3 is CASSPIGTGNYGYTF.

This clone is identified as medium-sized from frequency. The read falls 3 residues short of the CDR3 end, and the missing part is taken from the germline J gene. V and J are TRBV19 and TRBJ2-5; 9 bases align to TRBD2. The junction had 4 bases not matched to a gene; V was cut back by 3 bases and J by 5 bases. The CDR3 contains 14 residues. CDR1 is LNHDA and CDR2 is SQIVND in the germline V gene (reference sequence). This CDR3 is CASSIIAGVETQYF. The CDR3 DNA, read in part, is TGTGCCAGTAGTATCATAGCGGGAGTGGAGACC.

As to this clone: The CDR3 extends 3 residues past the end of the read, so its final part is completed from the germline J gene. The V gene is TRBV6-2 or TRBV6-3, the J gene TRBJ2-1, with a weak D call TRBD1 (7 bases). The V gene's germline CDR1 is MNHEY and CDR2 SVGEGT. This CDR3 contains 16 residues. Trimming stripped 6 bases from V and 5 bases from J, with 20 bases between. The CDR3 loop reads CASSRHLQGTHNEQFF. CDR3 DNA (partial): TGTGCCAGCAGCCGTCACTTACAGGGGACTCACAATGAG.

CDR3 DNA, as far as it was read: TGTGCCAGTAGTATCTCCCCCCCACGGTCGCTCAATCAGCCC. Its translation is CASSISPPRSLNQP. The full-length CDR3 reads as CASSISPPRSLNQPQHF. The J gene is TRBJ1-5, the V gene TRBV19, with D unclear. The read ends 3 residues shy of where the CDR3 ends; the end is completed using the germline J gene. V was trimmed by 3 bases and J by 3 bases, leaving 18 bases between them. Germline V lookup: CDR1 LNHDA, CDR2 SQIVND (reference sequence). The length of the CDR3 is 17 residues.

As for this clone: The read is 3 residues too short to cover the CDR3 end, so that end is filled in from the germline J gene. This chain joins TRBV10-2 and TRBJ2-7; unclear D gene. V gave up 6 bases and J gave up 3 bases, with 15 bases separating them. Germline V gene lookup returns CDR1 WSHSY and CDR2 SAAADI. This CDR3 is 14 amino acids long. The covered CDR3 bases are TGCGCCAGCAGCGTGGCCCCATCCCTCTACGAG. It codes for CASSVAPSLYE. The full CDR3 sequence reads CASSVAPSLYEQYF.

A remark on this clone: The sequenced fragment ends 3 residues before the CDR3 boundary, so the rest is inferred from the germline J gene. The rearrangement uses TRBV20-1 and TRBJ2-1; TRBD2 agrees at 10 bases. CDR3 length: 16 amino acids. Germline values: CDR1 DFQATT, CDR2 SNEGSKA (reference sequence). V was pared by 1 base and J by 0 bases, with 3 bases of the junction left unmatched. The CDR3 loop reads CSARVRTSGSYNEQFF. The CDR3 DNA, read in part, is TGCAGTGCTAGAGTAAGGACTAGCGGCTCCTACAATGAG.

About this clone itself: Coverage ceases 3 residues before the CDR3 finishes, and the germline J gene fills in the end. This chain connects TRBV29-1 to TRBJ2-5; 8 bases match TRBD1. Losses at the gene ends were 6 bases for V and 7 bases for J; bases not matched to a gene: 10. This CDR3 has 13 residues. CDR1 is SQVTM, CDR2 ANQGSEA, per germline. The covered CDR3 bases are TGCAGCGTCGGGACAGGCCCTGATGTGACC. This codes for CSVGTGPDVT. The full CDR3 protein reads CSVGTGPDVTQYF.